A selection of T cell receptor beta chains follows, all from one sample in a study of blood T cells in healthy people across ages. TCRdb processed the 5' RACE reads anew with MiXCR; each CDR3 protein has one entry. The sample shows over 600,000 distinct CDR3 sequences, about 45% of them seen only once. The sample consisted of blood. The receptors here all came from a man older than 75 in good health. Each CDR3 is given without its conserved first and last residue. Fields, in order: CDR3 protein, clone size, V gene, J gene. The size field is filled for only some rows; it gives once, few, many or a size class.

CDR3: ASGLVEETQY
size: few
V: TRBV12-3/TRBV12-4
J: TRBJ2-5

CDR3: ASSLATSYGEQF
size: few
V: TRBV7-2
J: TRBJ2-1

CDR3: ASSDRYGGKSTDTQY
size: few
V: TRBV5-1
J: TRBJ2-3

CDR3: AIREDGGNEKLF
size: few
V: TRBV10-3
J: TRBJ1-4

CDR3: ASSPTGPNYGYT
size: many
V: TRBV12-3/TRBV12-4
J: TRBJ1-2

CDR3: AWSGTVLEETQY
size: -
V: TRBV30
J: TRBJ2-5

CDR3: ASSLEGGTETQY
size: -
V: TRBV7-2
J: TRBJ2-5

CDR3: ASSPGQGVNSQY
size: -
V: TRBV12-3/TRBV12-4
J: TRBJ2-4

CDR3: ASSFYGGYT
size: -
V: TRBV28
J: TRBJ1-2

CDR3: ASSLRQAGGEAF
size: -
V: TRBV7-2
J: TRBJ1-1

CDR3: SANIAGVQREQY
size: few
V: TRBV20-1
J: -

CDR3: ASSKAGGDTQY
size: -
V: TRBV7-2
J: TRBJ2-3

CDR3: ASSLDWGTEGETQY
size: -
V: TRBV11-2
J: TRBJ2-5

CDR3: ASSLSGGTQY
size: many
V: TRBV12-3/TRBV12-4
J: -

CDR3: ASSGTSVMFEQY
size: few
V: TRBV7-2
J: TRBJ2-7

CDR3: ASSFYRGDEGANVLT
size: once
V: TRBV28
J: TRBJ2-6

CDR3: AIPPSGGHNEQF
size: -
V: TRBV7-9
J: TRBJ2-1

CDR3: SARVPDGSSYNEQF
size: -
V: TRBV20-1
J: TRBJ2-1

CDR3: AISGGLAGTGANVLT
size: -
V: TRBV10-3
J: TRBJ2-6